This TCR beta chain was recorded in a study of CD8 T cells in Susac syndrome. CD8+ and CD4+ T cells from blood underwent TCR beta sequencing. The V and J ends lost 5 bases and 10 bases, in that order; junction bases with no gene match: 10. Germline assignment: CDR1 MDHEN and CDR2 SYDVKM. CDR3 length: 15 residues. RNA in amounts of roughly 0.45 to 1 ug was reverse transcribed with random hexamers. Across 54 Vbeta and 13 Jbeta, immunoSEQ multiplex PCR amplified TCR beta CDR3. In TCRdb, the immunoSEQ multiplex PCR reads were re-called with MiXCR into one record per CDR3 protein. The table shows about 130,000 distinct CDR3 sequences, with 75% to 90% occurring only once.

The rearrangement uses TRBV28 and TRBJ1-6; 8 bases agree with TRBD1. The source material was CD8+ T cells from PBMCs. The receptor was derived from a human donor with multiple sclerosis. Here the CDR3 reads CASSPDRGSGSPLHF. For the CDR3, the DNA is TGTGCCAGCAGTCCCGACAGGGGATCGGGCTCACCCCTCCACTTT. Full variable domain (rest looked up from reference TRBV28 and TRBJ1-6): DVKVTQSSRYLVKRTGEKVFLECVQDMDHENMFWYRQDPGLGLRLIYFSYDVKMKEKGDIPEGYSVSREKKERFSLILESASTNQTSMYLCASSPDRGSGSPLHFGNGTRLTVT.